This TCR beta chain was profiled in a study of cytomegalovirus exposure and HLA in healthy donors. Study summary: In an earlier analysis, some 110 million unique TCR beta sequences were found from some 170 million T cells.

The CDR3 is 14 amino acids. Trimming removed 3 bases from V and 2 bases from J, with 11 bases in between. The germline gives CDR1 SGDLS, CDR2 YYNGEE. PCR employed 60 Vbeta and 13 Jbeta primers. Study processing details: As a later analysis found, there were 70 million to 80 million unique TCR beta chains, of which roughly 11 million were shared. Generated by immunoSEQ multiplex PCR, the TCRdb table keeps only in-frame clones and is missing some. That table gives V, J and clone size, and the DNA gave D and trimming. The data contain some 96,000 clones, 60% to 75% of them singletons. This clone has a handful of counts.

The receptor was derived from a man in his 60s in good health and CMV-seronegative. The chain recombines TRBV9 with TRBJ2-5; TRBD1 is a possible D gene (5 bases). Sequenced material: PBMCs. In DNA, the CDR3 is TGTGCCAGCAGCGAACGACAGATACAAGAGACCCAGTACTTC. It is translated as CASSERQIQETQYF.